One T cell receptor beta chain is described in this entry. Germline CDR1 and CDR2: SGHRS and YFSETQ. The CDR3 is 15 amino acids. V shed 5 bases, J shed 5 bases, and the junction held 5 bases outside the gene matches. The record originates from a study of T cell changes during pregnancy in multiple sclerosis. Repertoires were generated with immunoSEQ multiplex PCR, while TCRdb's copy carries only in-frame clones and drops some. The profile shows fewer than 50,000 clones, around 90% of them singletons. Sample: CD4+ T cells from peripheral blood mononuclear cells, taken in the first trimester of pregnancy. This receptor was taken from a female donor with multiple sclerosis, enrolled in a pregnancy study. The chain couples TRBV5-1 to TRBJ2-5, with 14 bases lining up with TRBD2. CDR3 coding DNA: TGCGCCAGCAGAAAAGGACTAGCGGGGGGTGAGACCCAGTACTTC. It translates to CASRKGLAGGETQYF.